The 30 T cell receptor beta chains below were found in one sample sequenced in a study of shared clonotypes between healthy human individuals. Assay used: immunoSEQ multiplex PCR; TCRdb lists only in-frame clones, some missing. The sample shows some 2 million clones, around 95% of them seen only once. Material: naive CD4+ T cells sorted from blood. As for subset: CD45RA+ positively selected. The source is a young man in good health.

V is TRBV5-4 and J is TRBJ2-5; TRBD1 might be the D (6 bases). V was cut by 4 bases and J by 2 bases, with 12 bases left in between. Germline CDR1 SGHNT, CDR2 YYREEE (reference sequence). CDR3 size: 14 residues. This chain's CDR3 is CASSTRDKQETQYF. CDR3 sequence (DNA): TGTGCCAGCAGCACCCGGGACAAACAAGAGACCCAGTACTTC.

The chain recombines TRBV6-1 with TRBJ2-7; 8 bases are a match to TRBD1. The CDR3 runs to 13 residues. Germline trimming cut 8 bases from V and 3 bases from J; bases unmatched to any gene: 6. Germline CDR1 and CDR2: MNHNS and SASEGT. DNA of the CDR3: TGTGCCAGCGGACAGGGAGGCCACTACGAGCAGTACTTC. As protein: CASGQGGHYEQYF.

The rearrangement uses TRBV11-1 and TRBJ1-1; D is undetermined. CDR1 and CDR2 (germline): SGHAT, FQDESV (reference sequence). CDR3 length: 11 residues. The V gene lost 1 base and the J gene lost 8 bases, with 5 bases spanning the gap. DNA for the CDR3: TGTGCCAGCAGCTTAGAATCGGAAGCTTTCTTT. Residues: CASSLESEAFF.

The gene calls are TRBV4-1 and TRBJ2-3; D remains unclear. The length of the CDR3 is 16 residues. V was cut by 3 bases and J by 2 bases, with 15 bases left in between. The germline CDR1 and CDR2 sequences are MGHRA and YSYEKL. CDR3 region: CASSHPLQSVTDTQYF. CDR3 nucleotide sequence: TGCGCCAGCAGCCACCCCTTGCAGAGCGTCACAGATACGCAGTATTTT.

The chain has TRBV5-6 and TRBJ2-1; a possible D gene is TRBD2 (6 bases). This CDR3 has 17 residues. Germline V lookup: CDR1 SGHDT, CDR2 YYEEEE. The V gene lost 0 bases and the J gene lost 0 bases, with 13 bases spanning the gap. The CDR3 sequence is CASSLGFGTSSYNEQFF. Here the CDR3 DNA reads TGTGCCAGCAGCTTGGGGTTTGGGACTTCCTCCTACAATGAGCAGTTCTTC.

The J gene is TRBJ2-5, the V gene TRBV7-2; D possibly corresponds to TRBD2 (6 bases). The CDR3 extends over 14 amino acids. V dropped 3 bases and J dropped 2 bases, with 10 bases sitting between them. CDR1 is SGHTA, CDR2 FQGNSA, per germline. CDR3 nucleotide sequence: TGTGCCAGCAGCTTCTTCAGCGGGCAAGAGACCCAGTACTTC. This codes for CASSFFSGQETQYF.

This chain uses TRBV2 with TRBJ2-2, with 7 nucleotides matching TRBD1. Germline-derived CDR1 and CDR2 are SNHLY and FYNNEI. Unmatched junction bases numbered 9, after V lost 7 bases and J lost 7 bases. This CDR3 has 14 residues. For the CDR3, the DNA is TGTGCCAGCAAGGGGGACAGTATCCTCGGGGAGCTGTTTTTT. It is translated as CASKGDSILGELFF. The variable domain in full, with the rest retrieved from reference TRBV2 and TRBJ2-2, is EPEVTQTPSHQVTQMGQEVILRCVPISNHLYFYWYRQILGQKVEFLVSFYNNEISEKSEIFDDQFSVERPDGSNFTLKIRSTKLEDSAMYFCASKGDSILGELFFGEGSRLTVL.

CDR3 sequence reads: CASSPEPGYPMETQYF. In DNA, the CDR3 is TGTGCCAGCAGCCCGGAGCCGGGGTACCCAATGGAGACCCAGTACTTC. The chain recombines TRBV7-2 with TRBJ2-5; tentative D call: TRBD2 (5 bases). The germline V and J ends were trimmed by 5 bases and 5 bases, with 21 bases remaining between them. The V gene's germline CDR1 is SGHTA and CDR2 FQGNSA. CDR3 length: 16 residues. Full variable domain (outside the CDR3, taken from reference TRBV7-2 and TRBJ2-5): GAGVSQSPSNKVTEKGKDVELRCDPISGHTALYWYRQSLGQGLEFLIYFQGNSAPDKSGLPSDRFSAERTGGSVSTLTIQRTQQEDSAVYLCASSPEPGYPMETQYFGPGTRLLVL.

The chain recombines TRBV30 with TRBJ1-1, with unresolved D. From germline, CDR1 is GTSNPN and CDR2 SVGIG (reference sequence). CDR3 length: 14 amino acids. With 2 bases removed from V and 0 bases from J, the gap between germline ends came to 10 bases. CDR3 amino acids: CAWSPPTMNTEAFF. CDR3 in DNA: TGTGCCTGGAGTCCCCCCACGATGAACACTGAAGCTTTCTTT.

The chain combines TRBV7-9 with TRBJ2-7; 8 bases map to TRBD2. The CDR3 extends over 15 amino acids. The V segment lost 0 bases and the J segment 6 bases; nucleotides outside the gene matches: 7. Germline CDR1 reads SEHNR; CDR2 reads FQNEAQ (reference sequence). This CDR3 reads CASSLAGREGLEQYF. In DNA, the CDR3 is TGTGCCAGCAGCTTAGCAGGACGGGAGGGGCTCGAGCAGTACTTC. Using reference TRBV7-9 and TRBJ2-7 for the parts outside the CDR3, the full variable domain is DTGVSQNPRHKITKRGQNVTFRCDPISEHNRLYWYRQTLGQGPEFLTYFQNEAQLEKSRLLSDRFSAERPKGSFSTLEIQRTEQGDSAMYLCASSLAGREGLEQYFGPGTRLTVT.

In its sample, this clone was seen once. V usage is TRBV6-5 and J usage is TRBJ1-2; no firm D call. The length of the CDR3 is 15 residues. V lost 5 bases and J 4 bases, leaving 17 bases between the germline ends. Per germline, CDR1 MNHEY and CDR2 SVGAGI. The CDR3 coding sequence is TGTGCCAGCAGTACCTCTTCCCGCGGGGTCTATGGCTACACCTTC. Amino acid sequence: CASSTSSRGVYGYTF.

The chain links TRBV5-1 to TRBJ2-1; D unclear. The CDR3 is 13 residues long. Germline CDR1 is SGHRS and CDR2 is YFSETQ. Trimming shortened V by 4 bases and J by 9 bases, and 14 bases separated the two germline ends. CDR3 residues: CASSAPTLPEQFF. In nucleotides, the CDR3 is TGCGCCAGCAGCGCGCCCACGCTCCCTGAGCAGTTCTTC.

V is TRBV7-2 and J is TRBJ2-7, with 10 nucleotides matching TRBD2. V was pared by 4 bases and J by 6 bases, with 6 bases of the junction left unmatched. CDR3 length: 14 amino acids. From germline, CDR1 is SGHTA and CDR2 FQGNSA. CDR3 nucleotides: TGTGCCAGCAGCTCAAGCGGGAGGGCCGGCGAGCAGTACTTC. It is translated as CASSSSGRAGEQYF. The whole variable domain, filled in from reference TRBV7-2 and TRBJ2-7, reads GAGVSQSPSNKVTEKGKDVELRCDPISGHTALYWYRQSLGQGLEFLIYFQGNSAPDKSGLPSDRFSAERTGGSVSTLTIQRTQQEDSAVYLCASSSSGRAGEQYFGPGTRLTVT.

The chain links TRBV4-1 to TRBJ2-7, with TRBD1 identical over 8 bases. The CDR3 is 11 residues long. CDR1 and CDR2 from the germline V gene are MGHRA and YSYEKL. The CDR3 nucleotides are TGCGCGCGTTGGACAGGGCGGGAGCAGTACTTC. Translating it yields CARWTGREQYF.

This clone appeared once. In DNA form, the CDR3 reads TGTGCCAGCAGCGGGACAGCAGTTAATGAGCAGTTCTTC. Amino acids: CASSGTAVNEQFF. This sequence joins TRBV25-1 and TRBJ2-1; 7 nucleotides match TRBD1. Trimming removed 6 bases from V and 7 bases from J; junction bases left unmatched: 6. There are 13 residues in the CDR3. Germline-derived CDR1 and CDR2 are MGHDK and SYGVNS.

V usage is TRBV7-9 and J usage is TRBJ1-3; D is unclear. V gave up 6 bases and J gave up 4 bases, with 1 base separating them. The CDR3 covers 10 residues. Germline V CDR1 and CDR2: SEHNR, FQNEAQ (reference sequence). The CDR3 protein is CASRGNTIYF. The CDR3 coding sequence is TGTGCCAGCAGGGGAAACACCATATATTTT.

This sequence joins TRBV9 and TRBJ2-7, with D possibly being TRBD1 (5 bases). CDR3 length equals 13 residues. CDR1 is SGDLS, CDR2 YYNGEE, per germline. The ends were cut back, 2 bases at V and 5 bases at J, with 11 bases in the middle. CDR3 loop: CASSVQGFDEQYF. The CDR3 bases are TGTGCCAGCAGCGTCCAGGGTTTTGACGAGCAGTACTTC.

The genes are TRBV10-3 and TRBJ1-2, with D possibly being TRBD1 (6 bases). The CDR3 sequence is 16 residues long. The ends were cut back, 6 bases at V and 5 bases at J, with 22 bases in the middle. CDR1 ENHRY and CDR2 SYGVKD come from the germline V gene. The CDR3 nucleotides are TGTGCCATCAGCCCCGGACAGTCCGCCCCCTCTTATGGCTACACCTTC. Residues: CAISPGQSAPSYGYTF.

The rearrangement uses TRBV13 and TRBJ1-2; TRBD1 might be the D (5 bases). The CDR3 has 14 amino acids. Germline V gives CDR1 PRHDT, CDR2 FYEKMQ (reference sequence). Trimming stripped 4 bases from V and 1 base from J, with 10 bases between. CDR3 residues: CASSSPGNNYGYTF. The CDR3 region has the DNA TGTGCCAGCAGCTCCCCAGGGAATAACTATGGCTACACCTTC.

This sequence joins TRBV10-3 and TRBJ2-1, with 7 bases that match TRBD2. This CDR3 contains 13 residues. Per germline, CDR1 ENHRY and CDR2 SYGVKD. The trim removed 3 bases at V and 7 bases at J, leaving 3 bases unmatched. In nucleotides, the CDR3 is TGTGCCATCAGTGACAAGGGACTAAATGAGCAGTTCTTC. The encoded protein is CAISDKGLNEQFF.

The CDR3 is CASSPLQGAQETQYF. DNA of the CDR3: TGTGCCAGCAGTCCACTACAGGGGGCACAAGAGACCCAGTACTTC. The chain uses TRBV6-5 and TRBJ2-5; 9 nucleotides agree with TRBD1. The CDR3 is 15 amino acids. Trimming removed 5 bases from V and 2 bases from J; junction bases left unmatched: 6. The germline V gene has CDR1 MNHEY and CDR2 SVGAGI.

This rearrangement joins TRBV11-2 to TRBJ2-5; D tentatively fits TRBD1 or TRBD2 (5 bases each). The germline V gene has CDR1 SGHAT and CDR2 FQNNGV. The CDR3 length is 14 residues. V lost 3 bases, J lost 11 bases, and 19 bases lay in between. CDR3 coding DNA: TGTGCCAGCAGCTTGGCCGGGGCCCTAGTGGAGCAGTACTTC. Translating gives CASSLAGALVEQYF.

CDR3 nucleotide sequence: TGTGCCAGCAGCCGATCCGTTCTTAGCGGGGACGGGGCTTACTATGGCTACACCTTC. This encodes CASSRSVLSGDGAYYGYTF. The chain employs TRBV7-9 and TRBJ1-2; the D gene is possibly TRBD1 (5 bases). CDR1 is SEHNR and CDR2 is FQNEAQ in the germline V gene (reference sequence). This CDR3 has 19 residues. V dropped 5 bases and J dropped 3 bases, with 28 bases sitting between them.

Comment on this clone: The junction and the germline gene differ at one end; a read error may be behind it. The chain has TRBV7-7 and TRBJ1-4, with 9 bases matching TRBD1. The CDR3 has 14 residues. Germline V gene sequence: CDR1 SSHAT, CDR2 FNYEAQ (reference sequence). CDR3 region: CASSIGQGNEKLFF. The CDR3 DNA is TGTGCTAGCAGCATCGGACAGGGGAATGAAAAACTGTTTTTT.

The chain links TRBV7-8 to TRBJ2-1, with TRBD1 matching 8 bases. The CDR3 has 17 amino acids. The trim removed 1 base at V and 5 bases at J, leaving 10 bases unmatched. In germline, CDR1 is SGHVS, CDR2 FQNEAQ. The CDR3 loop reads CASSLVFGTGLDNEQFF. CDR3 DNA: TGTGCCAGCAGCTTAGTCTTCGGGACAGGCCTAGACAATGAGCAGTTCTTC.

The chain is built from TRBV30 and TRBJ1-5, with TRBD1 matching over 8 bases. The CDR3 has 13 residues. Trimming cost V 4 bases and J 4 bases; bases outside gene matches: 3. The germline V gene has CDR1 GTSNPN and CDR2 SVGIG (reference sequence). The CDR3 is CAWTGGANQPQHF. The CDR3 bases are TGTGCCTGGACAGGGGGCGCGAATCAGCCCCAGCATTTT.

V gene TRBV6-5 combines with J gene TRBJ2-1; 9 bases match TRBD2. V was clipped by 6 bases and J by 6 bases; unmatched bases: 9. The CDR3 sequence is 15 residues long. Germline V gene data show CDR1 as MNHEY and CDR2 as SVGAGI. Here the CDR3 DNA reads TGTGCCAGCAGCTCGAGCGGGGGGATAATCAATGAGCAGTTCTTC. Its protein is CASSSSGGIINEQFF.

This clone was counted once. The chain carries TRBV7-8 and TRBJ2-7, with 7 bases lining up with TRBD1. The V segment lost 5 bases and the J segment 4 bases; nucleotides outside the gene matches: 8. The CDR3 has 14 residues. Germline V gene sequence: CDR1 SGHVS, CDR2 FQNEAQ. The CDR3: CASSPPGQTYEQYF. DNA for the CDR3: TGTGCCAGCAGCCCGCCGGGACAGACTTACGAGCAGTACTTC.

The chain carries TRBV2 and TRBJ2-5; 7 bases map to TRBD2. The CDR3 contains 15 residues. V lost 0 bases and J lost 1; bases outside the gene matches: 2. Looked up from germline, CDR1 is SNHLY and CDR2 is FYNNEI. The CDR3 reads CASSEARGTQETQYF. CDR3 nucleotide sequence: TGTGCCAGCAGTGAAGCGCGGGGGACCCAAGAGACCCAGTACTTC.

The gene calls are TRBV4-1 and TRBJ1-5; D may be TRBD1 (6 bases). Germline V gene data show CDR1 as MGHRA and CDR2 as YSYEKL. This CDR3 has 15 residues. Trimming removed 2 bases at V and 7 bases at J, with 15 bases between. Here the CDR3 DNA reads TGCGCCAGCAGCCAATCCATTATAGGACAGCAGCCCCAGCATTTT. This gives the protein CASSQSIIGQQPQHF.